Following are 13 T cell receptor beta chains from one sample sequenced in a study of identifying expanded T cells in peripheral blood. Clones were sequenced by immunoSEQ multiplex PCR, and TCRdb holds only the in-frame ones, with some missing. The sample shows approximately 100,000 clones, more than 85% of them seen only once. Sequencing was carried out using blood. These receptors originate from a person aged 18 to 75 in good health.

The rearrangement uses TRBV7-2 and TRBJ1-3, with unresolved D. V lost 8 bases to trimming and J lost 2 bases, with 10 bases between them. The CDR3 contains 13 residues. The germline CDR1 and CDR2 sequences are SGHTA and FQGNSA. Here the CDR3 DNA reads TGTGCCAGCTCAACAGAGGCTGGAAACACCATATATTTT. This gives the protein CASSTEAGNTIYF.

CDR3 in DNA: TGTGCCAGCAGTTTAAAAGGGCGGGTTGGAGAGACCCAGTACTTC. Translation gives CASSLKGRVGETQYF. This chain connects TRBV27 to TRBJ2-5, with D maybe TRBD2 (5 bases). Germline CDR1 and CDR2: MNHEY and SMNVEV (reference sequence). The V end lost 2 bases, the J end lost 4 bases, and 14 bases lay between the germline ends. The CDR3 is 15 amino acids.

J is TRBJ2-2 and V is TRBV29-1; the D is unclear. The CDR3 is 11 residues long. V was shortened by 7 bases and J by 3 bases, with 6 bases between the two germline ends. From germline, CDR1 is SQVTM and CDR2 ANQGSEA. As DNA, the CDR3 is TGCAGCGCCCAGGACACCGGGGAGCTGTTTTTT. It codes for CSAQDTGELFF.

V is TRBV6-5 and J is TRBJ1-4; tentative D call: TRBD1 (5 bases). Germline CDR1 MNHEY, CDR2 SVGAGI. This CDR3 is 16 amino acids long. V dropped 1 base and J dropped 3 bases, with 12 bases sitting between them. CDR3 bases: TGTGCCAGCAGTTACTTTGGGGGTCTGCCTAATGAAAAACTGTTTTTT. Residues: CASSYFGGLPNEKLFF.

CDR3 bases: TGTGCCAGCAGTCCTTGGACGGCCGCGAACACCGGGGAGCTGTTTTTT. Its translation is CASSPWTAANTGELFF. This chain connects TRBV14 to TRBJ2-2; D is undetermined. This CDR3 is built from 16 residues. Germline-derived CDR1 and CDR2 are SGHDN and FVKESK. V lost 6 bases to trimming and J lost 0 bases, with 14 bases between them.

This chain links TRBV11-2 with TRBJ1-1; 8 bases agree with TRBD1. Germline-derived CDR1 and CDR2 are SGHAT and FQNNGV. V gave up 4 bases and J gave up 5 bases; unmatched junction bases: 6. The CDR3 totals 14 residues. The CDR3 is CASSSYRGGTEAFF. CDR3 DNA: TGTGCCAGCAGCTCGTACAGGGGGGGTACTGAAGCTTTCTTT.

This clone was found once. The junction and the germline gene differ at one end; a read error may be behind it. The gene calls are TRBV7-2 and TRBJ2-7, with 10 nucleotides matching TRBD2. This CDR3 contains 13 residues. Germline loops: CDR1 SGHTA, CDR2 FQGNSA. CDR3 in DNA: TGTGCCAGCAGCCTAGCGGGGGCCCCGCATCAGTACTTC. Amino acid sequence: CASSLAGAPHQYF.

The chain combines TRBV5-8 with TRBJ1-5; no clear D gene. Germline assignment: CDR1 SGHTS and CDR2 YDEGEE. With 1 base removed from V and 2 bases from J, the gap between germline ends came to 10 bases. The CDR3 totals 15 residues. The CDR3 sequence is CASSLYSFGNQPQHF. The DNA of the CDR3 is TGTGCCAGCAGCTTGTATAGTTTTGGCAATCAGCCCCAGCATTTT.

The chain recombines TRBV2 with TRBJ2-7, with D maybe TRBD2 (5 bases). Between the trimmed V and J ends, which lost 4 bases and 7 bases, there was a span of 20 bases. This CDR3 is built from 15 residues. Germline loops: CDR1 SNHLY, CDR2 FYNNEI. As DNA, the CDR3 is TGTGCCAGCAGTGGCCCTCTTCGCGGGTATGATGAGCAGTACTTC. This sequence encodes CASSGPLRGYDEQYF.

This clone was seen a single time. The V gene is TRBV29-1, the J gene TRBJ1-1; no clear D. The V end lost 4 bases, the J end lost 5 bases, and 11 bases lay between the germline ends. The CDR3 extends over 12 amino acids. The germline CDR1 and CDR2 sequences are SQVTM and ANQGSEA. The CDR3 nucleotides read TGCAGCGTTGTCGGTGTTCGGACTGAAGCTTTCTTT. Translating it yields CSVVGVRTEAFF.

V gene TRBV4-2 combines with J gene TRBJ1-1; 7 bases align to TRBD1. The CDR3 extends over 18 amino acids. Per germline, CDR1 LGHNA and CDR2 YNFKEQ. J gave up 0 bases and V 4 bases, and 14 bases lay outside the gene matches. The CDR3 sequence: CASSRAPGRGPMNTEAFF. In nucleotides, the CDR3 is TGTGCCAGCAGCCGCGCTCCAGGGAGGGGGCCCATGAACACTGAAGCTTTCTTT.

This clone was counted once. The chain carries TRBV5-8 and TRBJ1-6; D may be TRBD1 (5 bases). CDR3 length equals 15 residues. The germline gives CDR1 SGHTS, CDR2 YDEGEE. V was trimmed by 2 bases and J by 7 bases, leaving 13 bases between them. Here the CDR3 reads CASSFEGTQNSPLHF. CDR3 DNA sequence: TGTGCCAGCAGCTTCGAAGGGACCCAAAATTCACCCCTCCACTTT. Variable domain in full (rest from reference TRBV5-8 and TRBJ1-6): EAGVTQSPTHLIKTRGQQATLRCSPISGHTSVYWYQQALGLGLQFLLWYDEGEERNRGNFPPRFSGRQFPNYSSELNVNALELEDSALYLCASSFEGTQNSPLHFGNGTRLTVT.

The chain combines TRBV5-1 with TRBJ2-6; TRBD1 agrees at 11 bases. Germline V gene sequence: CDR1 SGHRS, CDR2 YFSETQ. The CDR3 has 21 amino acids. V trimming: 0 bases; J trimming: 0 bases; junction bases outside the gene matches: 11. Here the CDR3 DNA reads TGCGCCAGCAGCTTGGTGGCCCTATCCGGGACAGGGGGCTCTGGGGCCAACGTCCTGACTTTC. This encodes CASSLVALSGTGGSGANVLTF.